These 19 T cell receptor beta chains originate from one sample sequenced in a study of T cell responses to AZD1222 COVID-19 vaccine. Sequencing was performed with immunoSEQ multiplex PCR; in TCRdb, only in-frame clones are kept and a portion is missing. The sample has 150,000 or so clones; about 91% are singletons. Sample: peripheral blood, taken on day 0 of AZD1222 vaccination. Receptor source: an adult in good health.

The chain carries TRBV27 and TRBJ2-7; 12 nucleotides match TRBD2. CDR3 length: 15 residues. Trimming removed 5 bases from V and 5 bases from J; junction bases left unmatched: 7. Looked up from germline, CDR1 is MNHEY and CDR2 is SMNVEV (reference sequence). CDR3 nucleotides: TGTGCCAGCAGTGCCCCTAGCGGGAGGGCCGACGAGCAGTACTTC. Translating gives CASSAPSGRADEQYF.

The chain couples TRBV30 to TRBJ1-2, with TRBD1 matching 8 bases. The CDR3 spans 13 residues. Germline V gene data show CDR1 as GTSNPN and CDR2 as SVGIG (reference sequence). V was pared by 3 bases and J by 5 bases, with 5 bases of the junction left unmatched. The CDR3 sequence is CAWSRDRGYGYTF. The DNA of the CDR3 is TGTGCCTGGAGCAGAGACAGGGGTTATGGCTACACCTTC.

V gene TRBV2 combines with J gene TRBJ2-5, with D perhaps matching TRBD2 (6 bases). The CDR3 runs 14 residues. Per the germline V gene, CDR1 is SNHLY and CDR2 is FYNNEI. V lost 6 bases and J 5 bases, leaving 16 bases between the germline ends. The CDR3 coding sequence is TGTGCCAGCAGGGGGGGATCAGTAGTTGAGACCCAGTACTTC. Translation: CASRGGSVVETQYF.

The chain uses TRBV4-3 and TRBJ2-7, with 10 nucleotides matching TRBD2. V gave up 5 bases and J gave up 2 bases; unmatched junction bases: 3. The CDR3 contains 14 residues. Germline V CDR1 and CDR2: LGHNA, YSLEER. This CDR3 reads CASSYGLAAYEQYF. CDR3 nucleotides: TGCGCCAGCAGCTATGGACTAGCGGCCTACGAGCAGTACTTC.

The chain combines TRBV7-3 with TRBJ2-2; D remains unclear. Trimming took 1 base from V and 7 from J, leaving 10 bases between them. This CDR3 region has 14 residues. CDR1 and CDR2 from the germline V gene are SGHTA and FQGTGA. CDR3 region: CASSLMDGGGELFF. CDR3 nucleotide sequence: TGTGCCAGCAGCTTAATGGATGGTGGCGGGGAGCTGTTTTTT. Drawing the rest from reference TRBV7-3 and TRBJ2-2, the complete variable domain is GAGVSQTPSNKVTEKGKYVELRCDPISGHTALYWYRQSLGQGPEFLIYFQGTGAADDSGLPNDRFFAVRPEGSVSTLKIQRTERGDSAVYLCASSLMDGGGELFFGEGSRLTVL.

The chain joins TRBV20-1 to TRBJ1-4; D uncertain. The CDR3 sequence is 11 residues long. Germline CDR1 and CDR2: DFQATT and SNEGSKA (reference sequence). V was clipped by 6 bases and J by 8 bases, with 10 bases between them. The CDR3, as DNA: TGCAGTGCCACCAAACGGGAAAAACTGTTTTTT. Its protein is CSATKREKLFF.

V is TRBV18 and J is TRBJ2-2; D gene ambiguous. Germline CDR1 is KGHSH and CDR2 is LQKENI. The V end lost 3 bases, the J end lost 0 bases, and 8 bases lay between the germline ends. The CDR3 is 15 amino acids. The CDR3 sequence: CASSPLITNTGELFF. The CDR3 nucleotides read TGTGCCAGCTCACCTCTTATAACGAACACCGGGGAGCTGTTTTTT.

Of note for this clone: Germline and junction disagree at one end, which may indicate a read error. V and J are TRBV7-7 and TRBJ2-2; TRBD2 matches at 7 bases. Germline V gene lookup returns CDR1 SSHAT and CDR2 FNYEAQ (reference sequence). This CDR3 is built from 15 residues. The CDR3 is CASRPTSANTGELFF. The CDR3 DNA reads TGTGCTAGCAGGCCAACTAGCGCGAACACCGGGGAGCTGTTTTTT.

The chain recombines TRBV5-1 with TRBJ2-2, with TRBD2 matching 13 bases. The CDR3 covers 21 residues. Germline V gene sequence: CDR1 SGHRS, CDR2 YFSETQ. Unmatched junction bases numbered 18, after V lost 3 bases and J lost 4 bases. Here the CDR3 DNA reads TGCGCCAGCAGCTCCCCCGAATCGACTAGCGGGAGGCCCTGGGGCACCGGGGAGCTGTTTTTT. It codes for CASSSPESTSGRPWGTGELFF.

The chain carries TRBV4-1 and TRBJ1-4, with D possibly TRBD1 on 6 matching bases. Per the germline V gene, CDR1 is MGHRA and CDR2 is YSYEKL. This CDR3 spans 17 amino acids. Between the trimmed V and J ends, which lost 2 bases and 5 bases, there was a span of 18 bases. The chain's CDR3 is CASSQHMVTGTNEKLFF. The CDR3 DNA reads TGCGCCAGCAGCCAACATATGGTGACCGGGACAAATGAAAAACTGTTTTTT.

This CDR3 reads CASSPRDPTTEKAFF. As DNA, the CDR3 is TGTGCCAGCAGCCCTCGGGACCCAACGACAGAGAAAGCTTTCTTT. The chain has TRBV7-9 and TRBJ1-1, with TRBD1 as a possible D gene (5 bases). CDR3 length: 15 amino acids. Germline V gene lookup returns CDR1 SEHNR and CDR2 FQNEAQ (reference sequence). V gave up 5 bases and J gave up 9 bases, with 22 bases separating them.

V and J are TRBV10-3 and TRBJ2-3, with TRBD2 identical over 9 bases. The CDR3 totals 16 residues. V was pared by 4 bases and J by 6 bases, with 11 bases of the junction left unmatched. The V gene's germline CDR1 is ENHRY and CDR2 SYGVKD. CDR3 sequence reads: CAISGQSGRWNDTQYF. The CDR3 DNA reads TGTGCCATCAGTGGCCAGAGCGGGAGGTGGAATGATACGCAGTATTTT.

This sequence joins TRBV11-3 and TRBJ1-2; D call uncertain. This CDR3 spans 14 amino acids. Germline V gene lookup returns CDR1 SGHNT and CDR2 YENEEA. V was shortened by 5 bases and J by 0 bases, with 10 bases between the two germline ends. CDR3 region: CASSQDGANYGYTF. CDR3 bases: TGTGCCAGCAGCCAGGACGGGGCTAACTATGGCTACACCTTC.

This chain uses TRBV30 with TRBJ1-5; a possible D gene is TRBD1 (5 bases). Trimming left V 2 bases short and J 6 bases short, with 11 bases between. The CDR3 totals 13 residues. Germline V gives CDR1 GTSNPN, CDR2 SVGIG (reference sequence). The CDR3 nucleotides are TGTGCCTGGAGTCCCCAGGGAAGTCAGCCCCAGCATTTT. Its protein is CAWSPQGSQPQHF.

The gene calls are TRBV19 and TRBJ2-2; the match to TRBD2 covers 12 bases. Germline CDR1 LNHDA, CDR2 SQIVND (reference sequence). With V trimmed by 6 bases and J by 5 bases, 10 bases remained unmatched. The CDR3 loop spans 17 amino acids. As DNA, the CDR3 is TGTGCCAGTAGCCGACGGCCGGGACTAGCGGGTACCGGGGAGCTGTTTTTT. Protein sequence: CASSRRPGLAGTGELFF.

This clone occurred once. The CDR3 bases are TGTGCCAGCAGCCCGACCGGACAGGACGATCAGCCCCAGCATTTT. It specifies CASSPTGQDDQPQHF. The chain is built from TRBV5-5 and TRBJ1-5; 7 bases are a match to TRBD1. V was clipped by 4 bases and J by 5 bases; unmatched bases: 9. The germline V gene has CDR1 SGHKS and CDR2 YYEKEE (reference sequence). The CDR3 extends over 15 amino acids. Filled out from reference TRBV5-5 and TRBJ1-5, the complete variable domain reads DAGVTQSPTHLIKTRGQQVTLRCSPISGHKSVSWYQQVLGQGPQFIFQYYEKEERGRGNFPDRFSARQFPNYSSELNVNALLLGDSALYLCASSPTGQDDQPQHFGDGTRLSIL.

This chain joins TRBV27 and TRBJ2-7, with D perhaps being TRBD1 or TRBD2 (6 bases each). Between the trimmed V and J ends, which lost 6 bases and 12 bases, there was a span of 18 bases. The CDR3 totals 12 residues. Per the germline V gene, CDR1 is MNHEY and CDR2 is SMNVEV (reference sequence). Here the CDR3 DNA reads TGTGCCAGCAGCACCGGGGGCGAGGGTTTGTACTTC. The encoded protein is CASSTGGEGLYF.

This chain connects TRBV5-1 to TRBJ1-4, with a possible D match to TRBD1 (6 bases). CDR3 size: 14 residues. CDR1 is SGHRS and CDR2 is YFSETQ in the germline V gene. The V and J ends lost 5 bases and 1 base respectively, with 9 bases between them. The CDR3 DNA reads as TGCGCCAGCAGACTACAGGGAACTAATGAAAAACTGTTTTTT. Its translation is CASRLQGTNEKLFF. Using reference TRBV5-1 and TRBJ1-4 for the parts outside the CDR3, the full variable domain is KAGVTQTPRYLIKTRGQQVTLSCSPISGHRSVSWYQQTPGQGLQFLFEYFSETQRNKGNFPGRFSGRQFSNSRSEMNVSTLELGDSALYLCASRLQGTNEKLFFGSGTQLSVL.

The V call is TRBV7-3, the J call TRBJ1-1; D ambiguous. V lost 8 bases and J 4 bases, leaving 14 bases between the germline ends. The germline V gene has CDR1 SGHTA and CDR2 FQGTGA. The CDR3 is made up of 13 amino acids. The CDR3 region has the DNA TGTGCCAGCGGGCCACAAGCTACCACTGAAGCTTTCTTT. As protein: CASGPQATTEAFF.